The table lists the clone carrying this TCR beta chain with a few counts. Its antigen is unidentified. CDR1 is SQVTM and CDR2 is ANQGSEA in the germline V gene. V shed 1 base and J shed 3 bases, with 9 bases lying between them. The CDR3 runs to 13 residues. The sample originates from a study of Ad26.COV2.S vaccination and SARS-CoV-2 variants. Data came from immunoSEQ multiplex PCR; TCRdb stores just in-frame clones and leaves some out. In the table there are some 350,000 clones, about 85% of which are singletons. General study results and limits: Once vaccination had occurred, spike-specific CD8+ and CD4+ T cell responses reportedly showed substantial breadth.

Sample treatment: some 20 received Ad26.COV2.S at low or high dose, single or two shots; about 5 received placebo; per-sample allocation not given. Material that was analyzed had been drawn on day 63 after the first vaccine or placebo injection. V gene TRBV29-1 combines with J gene TRBJ1-2; D call uncertain. The sequence was collected from a person aged 18-60 years who received the Ad26.COV2.S COVID-19 vaccine or a placebo. The sample here was peripheral blood, taken in a trial of Ad26.COV2.S vaccine versus placebo. The chain's CDR3 is CSVEGDLDYGYTF. The DNA of the CDR3 is TGCAGCGTTGAAGGGGATTTGGACTATGGCTACACCTTC.